Sequencing of this T cell receptor beta chain was carried out in a study of cytomegalovirus exposure and HLA in healthy donors. Study context: Within the Caucasian-associated ancestry cluster were roughly 81% of the roughly 400 genotyped donors.

Primers: 60 Vbeta forward and 13 Jbeta reverse. Sequenced by immunoSEQ multiplex PCR; TCRdb stores in-frame clones only, minus some. Of about 170,000 clones in the sample, roughly 85% were seen once. The receptor's source is a woman between 50 and 59 years old in good health and CMV-seropositive. Sequencing was performed on PBMCs.

The CDR3 DNA is TGTGCCAGCAGCTTAGATAGGTACAGACAAGAGACCCAGTACTTC. Protein product: CASSLDRYRQETQYF. The rearrangement links TRBV11-2 to TRBJ2-5; D gene unclear. The CDR3 covers 15 residues. Germline CDR1 is SGHAT and CDR2 is FQNNGV. V lost 0 bases, J lost 2 bases, and 10 bases lay in between.